This T cell receptor beta chain was documented in a study of blood T cells in healthy people across ages. Study-wide background: About one barcoded beta molecule per two T cells came from capture by template switching. Study-wide results and caveats: Long-lived and aged donors differed, with more naive CD4+ cells and higher diversity in the long-lived.

For the second PCR, which ran for 7 to 11 cycles, a sample-barcoded 5' primer and a J-beta primer mix were used. A template-switch adaptor with 12 random nucleotides tagged each cDNA molecule. Every individual sample yielded 2.5 million or more paired-end reads (each containing CDR3). TCRdb re-called the 5' RACE reads with MiXCR, one entry per CDR3 protein. This table has hundreds of thousands of distinct CDR3 sequences, roughly 21% appearing once. In its sample, this clonotype was seen a few times. Its antigen is not known. Looked up from germline, CDR1 is GTSNPN and CDR2 is SVGIG (reference sequence). The CDR3 sequence is 14 residues long. The ends were cut back, 4 bases at V and 10 bases at J, with 19 bases in the middle.

This chain links TRBV30 with TRBJ1-4; weak D call: TRBD1 (5 bases). This sequence was found in a man aged 65-85 years in good health. Sequenced material: blood. The DNA of the CDR3 is TGTGCCTGGACGGACGGGGCGAGGGTTGGAAAACTGTTTTTT. Its translation is CAWTDGARVGKLFF.